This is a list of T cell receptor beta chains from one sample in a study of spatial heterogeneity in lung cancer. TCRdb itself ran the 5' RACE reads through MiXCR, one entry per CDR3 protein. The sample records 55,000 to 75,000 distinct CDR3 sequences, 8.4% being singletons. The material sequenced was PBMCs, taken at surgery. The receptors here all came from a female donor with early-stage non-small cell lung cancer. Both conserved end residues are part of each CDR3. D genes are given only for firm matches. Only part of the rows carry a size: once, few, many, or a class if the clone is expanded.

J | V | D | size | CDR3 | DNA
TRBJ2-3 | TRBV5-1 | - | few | CASSLEGGSTDTQYF | TGCGCCAGCAGCTTGGAGGGGGGATCCACAGATACGCAGTATTTT
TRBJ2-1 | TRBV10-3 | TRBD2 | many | CAISIQASGINEQFF | TGTGCCATCAGCATCCAGGCTAGCGGTATCAATGAGCAGTTCTTC
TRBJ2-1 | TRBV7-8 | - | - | CASSLERIRYPVTEQFF | TGTGCCAGCAGCTTAGAACGAATACGCTACCCCGTGACTGAGCAGTTCTTC
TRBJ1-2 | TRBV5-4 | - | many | CASSSDSSYGYTF | TGTGCCAGCAGCTCCGATTCCAGCTATGGCTACACCTTC
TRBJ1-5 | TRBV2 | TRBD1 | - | CASRGTGLNQPQHF | TGTGCCAGCAGGGGGACAGGCCTTAATCAGCCCCAGCATTTT
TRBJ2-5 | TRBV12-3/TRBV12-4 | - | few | CASSELDRPQETQYF | TGTGCCAGCAGTGAACTCGACAGACCCCAAGAGACCCAGTACTTC
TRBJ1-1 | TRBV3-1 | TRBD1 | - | CASSQVQGAEAFF | TGTGCCAGCAGCCAAGTCCAGGGGGCTGAAGCTTTCTTT
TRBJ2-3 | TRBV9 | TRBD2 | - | CASSVGIAGDDTDTQYF | TGTGCCAGCAGCGTAGGGATAGCGGGAGACGATACAGATACGCAGTATTTT
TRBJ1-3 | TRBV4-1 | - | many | CASSQDPGFSGNTIYF | TGCGCCAGCAGCCAAGATCCGGGTTTCTCTGGAAACACCATATATTTT
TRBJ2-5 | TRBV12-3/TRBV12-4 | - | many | CASSLLETQYF | TGTGCCAGCAGTCTCCTAGAGACCCAGTACTTC
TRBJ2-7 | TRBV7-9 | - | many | CASSEGVLAHEQYF | TGTGCCAGCAGCGAAGGGGTACTAGCCCACGAGCAGTACTTC
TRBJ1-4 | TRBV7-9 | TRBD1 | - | CASSLVSGGGEKLFF | TGTGCCAGCAGCTTAGTCTCAGGGGGCGGTGAAAAACTGTTTTTT
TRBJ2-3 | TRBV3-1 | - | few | CASSHGPEIGPPYF | TGTGCCAGCAGCCATGGTCCGGAGATCGGTCCGCCGTATTTT
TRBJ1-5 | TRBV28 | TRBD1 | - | CASGTAWGNQPQHF | TGTGCCAGCGGGACAGCGTGGGGCAATCAGCCCCAGCATTTT
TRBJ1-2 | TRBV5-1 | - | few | CASSFDLGQNYGYTF | TGCGCCAGCAGCTTTGATTTGGGCCAGAACTATGGCTACACCTTC
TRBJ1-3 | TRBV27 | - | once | CASSSGAWGNTIHF | TGTGCCAGCAGTTCGGGGGCGTGGGGAAACACCATACATTTT
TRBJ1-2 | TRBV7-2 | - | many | CASSLVGYLTAGYTF | TGTGCCAGCAGCTTAGTCGGATACTTGACGGCTGGCTACACCTTC
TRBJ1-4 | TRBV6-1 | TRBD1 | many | CASSDDRGGTNEKLFF | TGTGCCAGCAGTGATGACAGGGGGGGAACTAATGAAAAACTGTTTTTT
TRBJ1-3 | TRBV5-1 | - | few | CASSFNGGNGNTIYF | TGCGCCAGCAGCTTCAATGGGGGCAATGGAAACACCATATATTTT
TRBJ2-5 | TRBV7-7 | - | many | CASSSNPTGLETQYF | TGTGCCAGCAGCTCGAACCCCACAGGGTTGGAGACCCAGTACTTC
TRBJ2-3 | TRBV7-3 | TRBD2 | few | CASSLSGTSTDTQYF | TGTGCCAGCAGCCTCAGCGGGACCTCCACAGATACGCAGTATTTT
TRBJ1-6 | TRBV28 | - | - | CATLHGSYNSPLHF | TGTGCCACCTTACACGGCTCCTATAATTCACCCCTCCACTTT
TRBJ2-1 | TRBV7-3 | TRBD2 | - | CASSLKVAGADEQFF | TGTGCCAGCAGCTTAAAGGTAGCGGGAGCGGATGAGCAGTTCTTC
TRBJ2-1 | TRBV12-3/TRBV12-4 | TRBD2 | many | CASSPSGGTPGLAGHNEQFF | TGTGCCAGCAGTCCTTCGGGGGGCACTCCGGGACTAGCGGGACACAATGAGCAGTTCTTC
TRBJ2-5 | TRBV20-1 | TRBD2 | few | CSARRSPAGGSETQYF | TGCAGTGCTAGAAGGTCCCCAGCGGGAGGGTCAGAGACCCAGTACTTC
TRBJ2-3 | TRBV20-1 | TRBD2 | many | CSALLAGVATDTQYF | TGCAGTGCTTTACTAGCGGGAGTAGCAACAGATACGCAGTATTTT
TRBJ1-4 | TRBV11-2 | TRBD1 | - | CASSNPDRVLFF | TGTGCCAGCAGCAACCCGGACAGGGTTCTGTTTTTT
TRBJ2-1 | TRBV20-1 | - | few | CSAPRAYEQFF | TGCAGTGCCCCAAGGGCGTACGAGCAGTTCTTC
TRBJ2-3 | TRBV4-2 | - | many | CASSHSMDTQYF | TGTGCCAGCAGCCACTCGATGGATACGCAGTATTTT
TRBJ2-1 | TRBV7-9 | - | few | CASSAYNEQFF | TGTGCCAGCAGCGCTTACAATGAGCAGTTCTTC